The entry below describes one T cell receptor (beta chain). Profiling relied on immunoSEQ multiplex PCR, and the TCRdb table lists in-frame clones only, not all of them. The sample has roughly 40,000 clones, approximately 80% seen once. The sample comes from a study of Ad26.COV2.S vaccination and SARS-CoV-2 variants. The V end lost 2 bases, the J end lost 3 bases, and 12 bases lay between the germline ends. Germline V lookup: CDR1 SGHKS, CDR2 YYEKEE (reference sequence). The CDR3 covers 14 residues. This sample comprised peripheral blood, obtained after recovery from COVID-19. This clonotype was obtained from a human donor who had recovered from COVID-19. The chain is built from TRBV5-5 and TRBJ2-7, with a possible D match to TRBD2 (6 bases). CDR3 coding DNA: TGTGCCAGCAGCTTTAGCGGAAACCTCTACGAGCAGTACTTC. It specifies CASSFSGNLYEQYF.